This TCR beta chain was profiled in a study of cytomegalovirus exposure and HLA in healthy donors. This PCR relied on a set of 60 Vbeta primers and 13 Jbeta primers. Generated by immunoSEQ multiplex PCR, the TCRdb table keeps only in-frame clones and is missing some. Seen here are around 150,000 clones, around two thirds observed once, and the top ten hold less than 1.5%. In regard to this clone: Antigen unknown.

The CDR3 runs 15 residues. CDR1 is MNHEY and CDR2 is SVGAGI in the germline V gene. With V trimmed by 4 bases and J by 5 bases, 6 bases remained unmatched. Points from the study as a whole: Donors belonging to an Asian-associated ancestry cluster reportedly showed fewer N-insertions in productive TCRs than the approximately 680-donor mean, according to what a later analysis found. Per a later analysis, approximately 16,000 TCR beta sequences showed association with HLA alleles at 0.05 false discovery rate.

The sequenced material came from PBMCs. J is TRBJ2-7 and V is TRBV6-5; TRBD1 agrees at 12 bases. The TCR comes from a man aged 50 to 60 in good health and CMV-seronegative. CDR3: CASSSGTGGADEQYF. The CDR3, as DNA: TGTGCCAGCAGTTCCGGGACAGGGGGCGCGGACGAGCAGTACTTC.